The sequence of this T cell receptor beta chain was determined in a study of T-cell reconstitution after alpha-beta-depleted transplantation in children. Study results and limitations: Diversity and T-cell counts at one year after transplant derived mostly from new T cells. After transplant, at about two months, alpha-beta T cells were reportedly derived from several hundred expanded graft clones.

Preparation of the TCRbeta library was carried out with unique molecular identifiers. TCRdb itself ran the PCR reads through MiXCR, one entry per CDR3 protein. The table lists hundreds of thousands of distinct CDR3 sequences, more than 9% of them singletons. Turning to this clonotype: Its antigen remains unidentified.

V gave up 2 bases and J gave up 2 bases; unmatched junction bases: 6. This CDR3 is built from 16 residues. From germline, CDR1 is MNHEY and CDR2 SMNVEV (reference sequence). The rearrangement joins TRBV27 to TRBJ2-3; 8 bases agree with TRBD2. The source was PBMCs, collected before TCRalphabeta/CD19-depleted stem cell transplant. The receptor was derived from a child aged 2-15 years with inherited bone marrow failure, due to receive a stem cell transplant. CDR3 bases: TGTGCCAGCAGTTTAAGGAGACTAGCGTCCACAGATACGCAGTATTTT. This encodes CASSLRRLASTDTQYF.